Below, 4 T cell receptor beta chains from the same sample are listed, as sequenced in a study of human T cells and chemical hapten exposure. TCRdb recomputed calls from the RACE reads with MiXCR, one row per CDR3 protein. The table records just under 60,000 distinct CDR3 sequences, around 12% of them present only once. Specified time point: patch test 3, about 24 weeks after DPC sensitization. Indicated treatment: therapeutic diphenylcyclopropenone sensitization with weekly scalp DPC. The source material was whole blood, sampled in connection with sensitization to the hapten diphenylcyclopropenone (DPC). The receptors stem from a young man with alopecia areata. Some clones in this sample may be carry-over from other donors' samples.

This clonotype has only a few counts. This chain uses TRBV27 with TRBJ1-5; a possible D gene is TRBD1 (6 bases). V was pared by 7 bases and J by 6 bases, with 16 bases between. CDR1 is MNHEY, CDR2 SMNVEV, per germline (reference sequence). This CDR3 region has 14 residues. The CDR3 reads CASTPTGSTQPQHF. The CDR3 DNA follows: TGTGCCAGCACCCCGACAGGATCCACTCAGCCCCAGCATTTT.

Many counts were recorded for this clonotype. The gene calls are TRBV6-5 and TRBJ2-3; TRBD2 agrees at 9 bases. The J segment lost 1 base and the V segment lost 5 bases, leaving 7 bases of the junction unmatched. From germline, CDR1 is MNHEY and CDR2 SVGAGI. The CDR3 runs 16 residues. Written as DNA, the CDR3 is TGTGCCAGCAGTCTACTCGGCGGGAGGGGCACAGATACGCAGTATTTT. This gives the protein CASSLLGGRGTDTQYF.

This clonotype was counted only a few times. The genes are TRBV15 and TRBJ2-7; TRBD1 aligns across 10 bases. The CDR3 length is 17 residues. From germline, CDR1 is LNHNV and CDR2 YYDKDF (reference sequence). Trimming took 5 bases from V and 0 from J; bases not matched to a gene: 10. CDR3: CATSEPGGQGSSYEQYF. CDR3 sequence (DNA): TGTGCCACCAGCGAACCCGGGGGACAGGGGAGCTCCTACGAGCAGTACTTC.

Many counts were recorded for this clonotype. The V and J genes are TRBV6-6 and TRBJ2-4; the D gene is possibly TRBD2 (7 bases). The V gene's germline CDR1 is MNHNY and CDR2 SVGAGI (reference sequence). The CDR3 extends over 15 amino acids. Trimming took 6 bases from V and 3 from J, leaving 15 bases between them. The chain's CDR3 is CASSSPGEGKNIQYF. DNA for the CDR3: TGTGCCAGCAGCTCCCCAGGGGAGGGCAAAAACATTCAGTACTTC.